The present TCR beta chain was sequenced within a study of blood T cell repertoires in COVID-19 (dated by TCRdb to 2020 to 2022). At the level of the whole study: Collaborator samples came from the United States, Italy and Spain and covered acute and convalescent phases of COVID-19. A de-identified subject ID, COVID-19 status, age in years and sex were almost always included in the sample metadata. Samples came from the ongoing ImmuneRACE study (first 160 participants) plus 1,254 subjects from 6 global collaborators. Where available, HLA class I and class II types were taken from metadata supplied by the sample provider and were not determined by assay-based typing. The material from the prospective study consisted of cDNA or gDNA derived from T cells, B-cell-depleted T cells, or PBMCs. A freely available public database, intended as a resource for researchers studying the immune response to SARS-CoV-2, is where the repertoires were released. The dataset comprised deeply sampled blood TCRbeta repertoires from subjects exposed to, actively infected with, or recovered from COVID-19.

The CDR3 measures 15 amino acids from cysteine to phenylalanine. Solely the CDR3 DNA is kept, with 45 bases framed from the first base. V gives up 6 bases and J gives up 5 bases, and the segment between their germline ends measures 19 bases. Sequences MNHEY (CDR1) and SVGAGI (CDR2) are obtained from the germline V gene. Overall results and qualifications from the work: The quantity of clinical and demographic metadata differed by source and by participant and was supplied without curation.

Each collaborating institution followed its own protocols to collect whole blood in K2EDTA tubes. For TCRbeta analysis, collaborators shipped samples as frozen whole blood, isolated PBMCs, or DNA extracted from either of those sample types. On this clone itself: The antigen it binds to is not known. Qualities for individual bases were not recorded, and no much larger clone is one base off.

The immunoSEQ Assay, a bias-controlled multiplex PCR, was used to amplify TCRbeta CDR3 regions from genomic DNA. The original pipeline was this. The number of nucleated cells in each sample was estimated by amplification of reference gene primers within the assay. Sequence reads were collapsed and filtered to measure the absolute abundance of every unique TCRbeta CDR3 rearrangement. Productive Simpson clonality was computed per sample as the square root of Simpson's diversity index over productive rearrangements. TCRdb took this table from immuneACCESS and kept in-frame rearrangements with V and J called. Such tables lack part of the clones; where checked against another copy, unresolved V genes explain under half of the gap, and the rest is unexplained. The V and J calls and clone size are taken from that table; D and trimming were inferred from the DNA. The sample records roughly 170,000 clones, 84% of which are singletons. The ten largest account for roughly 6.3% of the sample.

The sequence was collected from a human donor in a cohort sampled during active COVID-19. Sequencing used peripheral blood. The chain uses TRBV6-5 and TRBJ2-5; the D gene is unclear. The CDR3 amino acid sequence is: CASSIRGLESETQYF. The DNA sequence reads TGTGCCAGCAGCATAAGAGGTTTGGAGTCGGAGACCCAGTACTTC.